This TCR beta chain comes out of a study of early stage breast cancer tumors. Sequenced by immunoSEQ multiplex PCR; TCRdb stores in-frame clones only, minus some. The sample lists about 25,000 clones, about 70% seen once, with 9.9% in the top ten. V was clipped by 5 bases and J by 5 bases; unmatched bases: 11. Germline CDR1 reads SGHVS; CDR2 reads FQNEAQ. This CDR3 spans 15 amino acids. The source material was breast tumor tissue. This sequence originates from a person in their sixties or seventies with breast cancer. The J gene is TRBJ2-7, the V gene TRBV7-8, with TRBD1 matching over 8 bases. CDR3 residues: CASSPVPDRADEQYF. The CDR3 DNA sequence: TGTGCCAGCAGCCCAGTACCGGACAGGGCGGACGAGCAGTACTTC.